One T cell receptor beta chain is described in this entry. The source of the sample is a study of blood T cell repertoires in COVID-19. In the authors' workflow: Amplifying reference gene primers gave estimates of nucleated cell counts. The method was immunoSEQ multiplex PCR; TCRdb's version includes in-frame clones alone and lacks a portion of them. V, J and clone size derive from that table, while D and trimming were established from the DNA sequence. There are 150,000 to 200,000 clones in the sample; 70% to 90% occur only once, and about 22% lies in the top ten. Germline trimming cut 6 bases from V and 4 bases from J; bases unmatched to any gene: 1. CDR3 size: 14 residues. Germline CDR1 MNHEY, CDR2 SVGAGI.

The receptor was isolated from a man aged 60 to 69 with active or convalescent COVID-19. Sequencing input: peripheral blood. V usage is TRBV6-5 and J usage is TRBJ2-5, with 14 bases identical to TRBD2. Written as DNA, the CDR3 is TGTGCCAGCAGGACTAGCGGGGGGGGAGAGACCCAGTACTTC. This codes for CASRTSGGGETQYF.